Listed here are 6 T cell receptor beta chains from one sample, sequenced in a study of TIL therapy for anti-PD-1-resistant metastatic lung cancer (TCRdb year 2021). Sample time point, as interpreted from the label and publication: pre-treatment sample, taken before nivolumab and TIL therapy. TCR beta CDR3 regions were amplified from genomic DNA by bias-controlled multiplex PCR with the immunoSEQ v3 hsTCRB kit. As stored in TCRdb, this immuneACCESS dataset retains in-frame rearrangements with V and J assigned. A fraction of the clones does not appear; measured against another copy, unresolved V genes explain less than half of the discrepancy, and the remainder lacks a known reason. The sample yields tens of thousands of clones; 79% were counted once. Of the sample, more than 12% falls within the top ten clones. The material sequenced was blood, taken at baseline. These receptors were obtained from a man aged 65 to 85 with non-small cell lung cancer.

The V gene is TRBV10-2, the J gene TRBJ2-2, with D possibly matching TRBD2 (5 bases). Per the germline V gene, CDR1 is WSHSY and CDR2 is SAAADI. The CDR3 sequence is 15 residues long. Trimming pared 4 bases from V and 3 bases from J, leaving 12 bases between. CDR3 bases: TGCGCCAGCAGTGTGAGGGAGCCGTACACCGGGGAGCTGTTTTTT. Protein sequence: CASSVREPYTGELFF.

This clone was seen a handful of times. V and J are TRBV5-1 and TRBJ1-6; D is perhaps TRBD1 (5 bases). CDR3 length equals 15 residues. The ends were cut back, 5 bases at V and 0 bases at J, with 9 bases in the middle. Germline V gene data show CDR1 as SGHRS and CDR2 as YFSETQ. CDR3 coding DNA: TGCGCCAGCAGTTTTGACAGCTCCTATAATTCACCCCTCCACTTT. Its protein is CASSFDSSYNSPLHF.

J is TRBJ2-1 and V is TRBV7-2; the D is unclear. V shed 1 base and J shed 6 bases, with 7 bases lying between them. The CDR3 sequence is 13 residues long. The germline V gene has CDR1 SGHTA and CDR2 FQGNSA. CDR3 nucleotide sequence: TGTGCCAGCAGCTTAGGCGGCAGCAATGAGCAGTTCTTC. The encoded protein is CASSLGGSNEQFF.

This clone was observed a few times. J is TRBJ2-7 and V is TRBV18; TRBD1 matches 9 bases. V lost 6 bases to trimming and J lost 7 bases; unmatched junction nucleotides: 7. The CDR3 runs 13 residues. CDR1 and CDR2 from the germline V gene are KGHSH and LQKENI. The DNA of the CDR3 is TGTGCCAGCTCCCCGGGACAGGGCTTTGAGCAGTACTTC. Translating gives CASSPGQGFEQYF.

V gene TRBV7-9 combines with J gene TRBJ2-7; D not resolved. Germline V gene sequence: CDR1 SEHNR, CDR2 FQNEAQ (reference sequence). V was trimmed by 2 bases and J by 2 bases, leaving 4 bases between them. The CDR3 contains 12 residues. The CDR3 sequence: CASSLQAYEQYF. For the CDR3, the DNA is TGTGCCAGCAGCTTACAGGCCTACGAGCAGTACTTC.

This clone appeared once. The gene calls are TRBV2 and TRBJ2-6; 10 bases are a match to TRBD1. The germline gives CDR1 SNHLY, CDR2 FYNNEI. V lost 5 bases to trimming and J lost 0 bases; unmatched junction nucleotides: 7. The CDR3 length is 18 residues. CDR3 in DNA: TGTGCCAGCAGTCCACACGGGACAGGGGACTCTGGGGCCAACGTCCTGACTTTC. It encodes CASSPHGTGDSGANVLTF.